The entry that follows covers one T cell receptor beta chain sequence. The antigen is undetermined. With 60 Vbeta and 13 Jbeta primers, the PCR was carried out. Clones were sequenced by immunoSEQ multiplex PCR, and TCRdb holds only the in-frame ones, with some missing. The table shows 200,000 to 250,000 clones, with approximately 80% occurring only once. Trimming cost V 5 bases and J 2 bases; bases outside gene matches: 7. The CDR3 contains 14 residues. The entry originates in a study of cytomegalovirus exposure and HLA in healthy donors. Study-level points and caveats: Several top significant clusters appeared, in a later analysis, to be linked to common viral pathogens. The authors considered a cluster of highly shared sequence variants likely to be a sequencing artifact. TCR association rates varied by HLA locus in a later analysis, with DRB1 highest and HLA-C lowest. Productive rates of about 87% or about 30% were seen for most TCR beta V segments in an earlier analysis.

Sequenced material: PBMCs. The chain uses TRBV5-3 and TRBJ2-7, with 7 bases lining up with TRBD1. TRBV5-3 is an ORF; its function is uncertain. The source of this sequence is a male donor in good health and CMV-seronegative. CDR3 DNA: TGTGCCAGAAGTACGGCCAGGGGGACCTACGAGCAGTACTTC. It translates to CARSTARGTYEQYF.